This T cell receptor (beta chain) emerged from a study of cytomegalovirus exposure and HLA in healthy donors. PCR was performed using 60 Vbeta and 13 Jbeta primers. TCRdb's table, derived via immunoSEQ multiplex PCR, lists solely in-frame clones and lacks some. The sample records about 200,000 clones, about four fifths being singletons. The length of the CDR3 is 12 residues. V lost 4 bases and J lost 13; bases outside the gene matches: 5. CDR1 is LNHDA, CDR2 SQIVND, per germline (reference sequence). This TCR was sampled from a man younger than 30 in good health and CMV-seronegative. The sequenced sample consisted of PBMCs. This chain joins TRBV19 and TRBJ1-5; 9 bases are shared with TRBD1. CDR3 sequence: CASSRTGAGQHF. CDR3 coding DNA: TGTGCCAGTAGTAGGACAGGGGCGGGGCAGCATTTT.